This T cell receptor (beta chain) was documented in a study of cytomegalovirus exposure and HLA in healthy donors. Researchers ran the PCR with 60 Vbeta and 13 Jbeta primers. The data were produced by immunoSEQ multiplex PCR, yet TCRdb's version contains in-frame clones alone and is incomplete. The sample is made up of under 120,000 clones, and the top ten hold about 0.59% of it. CDR1 is SGHRS and CDR2 is YFSETQ in the germline V gene. Trimming took off 2 bases at V and 0 bases at J, with 9 bases between the two ends. CDR3 length: 15 residues. This receptor was obtained from a man in his forties or fifties in good health and CMV-seronegative. The chain carries TRBV5-1 and TRBJ2-1; D is uncertain. The sample was PBMCs. The CDR3 DNA reads as TGCGCCAGCAGCTTAACTCCGAGCTCCTACAATGAGCAGTTCTTC. The encoded protein is CASSLTPSSYNEQFF.